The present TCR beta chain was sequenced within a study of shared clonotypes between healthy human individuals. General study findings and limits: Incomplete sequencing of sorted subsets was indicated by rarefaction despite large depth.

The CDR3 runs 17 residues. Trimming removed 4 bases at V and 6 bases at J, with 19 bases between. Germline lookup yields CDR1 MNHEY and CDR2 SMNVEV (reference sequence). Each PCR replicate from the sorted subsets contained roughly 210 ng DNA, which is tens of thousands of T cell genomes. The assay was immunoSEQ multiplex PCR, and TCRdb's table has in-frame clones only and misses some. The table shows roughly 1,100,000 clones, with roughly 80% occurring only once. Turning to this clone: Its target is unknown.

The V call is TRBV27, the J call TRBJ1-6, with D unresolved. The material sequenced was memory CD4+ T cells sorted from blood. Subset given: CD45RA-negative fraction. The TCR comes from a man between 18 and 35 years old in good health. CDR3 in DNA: TGTGCCAGCAGTTCCACCCTGACAAGCTCTATTAATTCACCCCTCCACTTT. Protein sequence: CASSSTLTSSINSPLHF.